The rows below give T cell receptor beta chains drawn from one sample of a study of blood T cells in healthy people across ages. TCRdb called the 5' RACE reads again in MiXCR, with one record for every CDR3 protein. The sample records 780,000 or so distinct CDR3 sequences, roughly three fifths being singletons. The sample consisted of blood. The origin of the receptors is a man aged 35 to 55 in good health. CDR3s include the opening cysteine and the closing phenylalanine or tryptophan. Each record gives: V gene, D gene, clone size, CDR3 length, J gene, CDR3 protein, CDR3 DNA. D genes are given only for firm matches. Only some rows state a clone size, as once, few, many or a class for expanded clones.

>TRBV20-1|TRBD1|NA|13|TRBJ2-4
CSANKQGGSIQYF
TGCAGTGCTAACAAACAGGGGGGCTCCATTCAGTACTTC
>TRBV7-2|TRBD2|few|16|TRBJ2-7
CASSLVLAGPSYEQYF
TGTGCCAGCAGCTTAGTCTTAGCGGGACCCTCCTACGAGCAGTACTTC
>TRBV20-1|NA|NA|11|TRBJ1-2
CSPTGSYGYTF
TGCAGCCCCACTGGGAGCTATGGCTACACCTTC
>TRBV7-6|NA|NA|13|TRBJ1-6
CASNMGGDSPLHF
TGTGCCAGCAACATGGGGGGGGATTCACCCCTCCACTTT
>TRBV18|NA|NA|14|TRBJ1-2
CASSSDSANYGYTF
TGTGCCAGCTCCTCGGACAGTGCTAACTATGGCTACACCTTC
>TRBV7-8|TRBD1|NA|15|TRBJ1-1
CASSLDTGVNTEAFF
TGTGCCAGCAGCTTGGACACAGGGGTGAACACTGAAGCTTTCTTT
>TRBV6-5|NA|few|16|TRBJ1-1
CASSYGAAPINTEAFF
TGTGCCAGCAGTTACGGGGCCGCGCCAATAAACACTGAAGCTTTCTTT
>TRBV11-3|NA|NA|13|TRBJ1-1
CASSTRGGTGAFF
TGTGCCAGCAGCACAAGAGGGGGGACTGGAGCTTTCTTT
>TRBV5-6|TRBD1|NA|18|TRBJ1-5
CASSWRRGTGLSNQPQHF
TGTGCCAGCAGCTGGAGACGCGGGACAGGCCTTAGCAATCAGCCCCAGCATTTT
>TRBV5-5|NA|NA|16|TRBJ2-4
CASSLALDEGFDIQYF
TGTGCCAGCAGCTTGGCACTTGACGAGGGGTTTGACATTCAGTACTTC
>TRBV20-1|NA|NA|15|TRBJ1-6
CSARSGSSYNSPLHF
TGCAGTGCTAGAAGCGGATCCTCCTATAATTCACCCCTCCACTTT
>TRBV5-1|TRBD2|NA|17|TRBJ2-7
CASSLYQDSSGRYEQYF
TGCGCCAGCAGCTTGTATCAAGACTCGAGCGGGAGGTACGAGCAGTACTTC
>TRBV20-1|TRBD2|few|17|TRBJ2-7
CSAWTSGSPRVSYEQYF
TGCAGTGCTTGGACTAGCGGGAGTCCTAGAGTCTCCTACGAGCAGTACTTC
>TRBV6-5|NA|few|15|TRBJ2-5
CASNPDRNKQETQYF
TGTGCCAGCAACCCCGACAGAAATAAACAAGAGACCCAGTACTTC
>TRBV4-1|NA|NA|14|TRBJ2-5
CASSQGAAQETQYF
TGCGCCAGCAGCCAAGGGGCAGCCCAAGAGACCCAGTACTTC
>TRBV4-1|TRBD2|few|16|TRBJ2-1
CASSPTLAGEYNEQFF
TGCGCCAGCAGCCCAACACTAGCGGGAGAATACAATGAGCAGTTCTTC
>TRBV4-3|NA|NA|17|TRBJ2-1
CASSQDRSRVLGNEQFF
TGCGCCAGCAGCCAAGATAGGAGTCGGGTCTTGGGCAATGAGCAGTTCTTC
>TRBV20-1|NA|NA|15|TRBJ2-1
CSALTPRLGYNEQFF
TGCAGTGCATTAACCCCGCGGTTGGGGTACAATGAGCAGTTCTTC
>TRBV6-5|NA|NA|15|TRBJ2-3
CASSSYTTGTDTQYF
TGTGCCAGCAGTTCCTATACCACCGGCACAGATACGCAGTATTTT
>TRBV15|NA|NA|15|TRBJ1-5
CATSIRGKSNQPQHF
TGTGCCACCAGCATTAGGGGGAAGAGCAATCAGCCCCAGCATTTT
>TRBV9|NA|NA|16|TRBJ2-1
CASSVDSRGIDNEQFF
TGTGCCAGCAGCGTAGACTCCAGGGGAATCGACAATGAGCAGTTCTTC
>TRBV7-9|TRBD1|NA|17|TRBJ2-5
CASSSRGQGTRSETQYF
TGTGCCAGCAGCTCCAGGGGGCAGGGGACACGTAGCGAGACCCAGTACTTC
>TRBV7-9|NA|many|13|TRBJ1-2
CASSLRQGYGYTF
TGTGCCAGCAGCTTACGGCAGGGCTATGGCTACACCTTC
>TRBV5-1|NA|NA|13|TRBJ2-1
CASSGTAAYEQFF
TGCGCCAGCTCGGGGACCGCGGCATATGAGCAGTTCTTC
>TRBV12-3/TRBV12-4|TRBD2|NA|17|TRBJ2-5
CASKTSGGPWDQETQYF
TGTGCCAGCAAGACTAGCGGGGGCCCCTGGGACCAAGAGACCCAGTACTTC
>TRBV6-6|TRBD2|few|17|TRBJ2-3
CASSNILAGDSTDTQYF
TGTGCCAGCAGTAACATTCTGGCGGGAGACAGCACAGATACGCAGTATTTT
>TRBV7-2|NA|NA|13|TRBJ2-1
CASSPGTGTEQFF
TGTGCCAGCAGCCCGGGTACGGGCACTGAGCAGTTCTTC
>TRBV7-3|TRBD1|once|15|TRBJ2-1
CASSDTGGSYNEQFF
TGTGCCAGCAGCGATACAGGGGGCTCCTACAATGAGCAGTTCTTC
>TRBV28|TRBD1|few|15|TRBJ1-2
CASSLWTGGTYGYTF
TGTGCTAGCAGTTTATGGACAGGGGGCACCTATGGCTACACCTTC
>TRBV10-3|NA|few|15|TRBJ2-3
CAISESTDHTDTQYF
TGTGCCATCAGTGAGTCGACGGACCACACAGATACGCAGTATTTT
>TRBV7-6|NA|NA|17|TRBJ2-5
CASSPPRGSIDQETQYF
TGTGCCAGCAGCCCACCACGGGGGTCCATAGACCAAGAGACCCAGTACTTC
>TRBV6-1|TRBD1|few|15|TRBJ2-7
CASRRTGDGSYEQYF
TGTGCCAGCAGGCGGACAGGGGACGGTTCCTACGAGCAGTACTTC
>TRBV5-1|TRBD2|few|17|TRBJ2-3
CASSPQDLLAGADTQYF
TGCGCCAGCAGCCCTCAAGACTTACTAGCGGGAGCAGATACGCAGTATTTT
>TRBV10-3|TRBD2|NA|16|TRBJ2-3
CAISDGGSGSLDTQYF
TGTGCCATCAGTGATGGAGGTAGCGGGAGCCTAGATACGCAGTATTTT
>TRBV12-5|TRBD2|NA|15|TRBJ2-3
CASRLSGSVADTQYF
TGTGCTAGCAGACTTAGCGGGAGTGTCGCAGATACGCAGTATTTT
>TRBV5-1|TRBD2|NA|18|TRBJ2-7
CASSSRWTSTGLASEQYF
TGCGCCAGCAGCTCCCGGTGGACGTCGACGGGACTAGCCTCCGAGCAGTACTTC
>TRBV5-6|NA|NA|17|TRBJ1-5
CASSLGGWDTKNQPQHF
TGTGCCAGCAGCTTGGGTGGGTGGGACACAAAAAATCAGCCCCAGCATTTT
>TRBV7-3|TRBD2|NA|18|TRBJ2-1
CASSPNRLAEPSPGEQFF
TGTGCCAGCAGCCCAAATCGACTAGCGGAGCCTTCCCCAGGGGAGCAGTTCTTC
>TRBV7-2|NA|few|14|TRBJ2-5
CASSLVLGQETQYF
TGTGCCAGCAGCTTAGTGCTGGGCCAAGAGACCCAGTACTTC
>TRBV4-1|NA|few|13|TRBJ1-5
CASSLTDNQPQHF
TGCGCCAGCAGCCTGACCGACAATCAGCCCCAGCATTTT
>TRBV24-1|NA|once|16|TRBJ2-1
CATSDAQGWVMDEQFF
TGTGCCACCAGTGATGCGCAGGGTTGGGTCATGGATGAGCAGTTCTTC
>TRBV24-1|NA|NA|17|TRBJ2-3
CATSDPRVGKATDTQYF
TGTGCCACCAGTGATCCTCGAGTCGGAAAAGCCACAGATACGCAGTATTTT
>TRBV12-3/TRBV12-4|TRBD1|few|15|TRBJ2-7
CASSASGQGAYEQYF
TGTGCCAGCAGTGCGTCGGGACAGGGTGCCTACGAGCAGTACTTC
>TRBV5-1|TRBD1|few|16|TRBJ2-1
CASSLAGQGRSDEQFF
TGCGCCAGCAGCTTGGCCGGACAGGGTAGAAGCGATGAGCAGTTCTTC
>TRBV20-1|NA|NA|14|TRBJ2-7
CSARDLRGNYEQYF
TGCAGTGCTAGAGATCTCCGGGGCAACTACGAGCAGTACTTC
>TRBV9|NA|many|13|TRBJ2-5
CASSLQEGETQYF
TGTGCCAGCAGCCTTCAAGAGGGAGAGACCCAGTACTTC
>TRBV29-1|TRBD2|few|16|TRBJ2-1
CSVAPYGGGILVEQFF
TGCAGCGTTGCCCCTTATGGCGGGGGGATTTTAGTCGAGCAGTTCTTC
>TRBV29-1|TRBD1|NA|18|TRBJ2-5
CSVEGPRQGASYQETQYF
TGCAGCGTTGAGGGGCCGAGACAGGGGGCTTCGTACCAAGAGACCCAGTACTTC
>TRBV24-1|NA|NA|13|TRBJ1-4
CATRGDINEKLFF
TGTGCCACCCGAGGGGACATTAATGAAAAACTGTTTTTT
>TRBV7-2|NA|NA|15|TRBJ1-6
CASSPGRSYNSPLHF
TGTGCCAGCAGCCCAGGGAGATCCTATAATTCACCCCTCCACTTT